Below, 7 T cell receptor beta chains from the same sample are listed, as sequenced in a study of CD8 T cells in ankylosing spondylitis. Study-level results: There was a TCR beta motif, made of eight highly homologous variants, that appeared characteristic of ankylosing spondylitis blood.

These receptors have no identified antigens. TCRdb called the 5' RACE reads again in MiXCR, with one record for every CDR3 protein. The table lists about 440,000 distinct CDR3 sequences, over 15% of them singletons. Specimen: blood, either unsorted or a sorted T cell fraction (not recorded which). The receptors were gathered from a male donor with ankylosing spondylitis.

The V call is TRBV4-1, the J call TRBJ2-5, with TRBD2 identical over 8 bases. The trim removed 6 bases at V and 2 bases at J, leaving 26 bases unmatched. Germline lookup yields CDR1 MGHRA and CDR2 YSYEKL. The CDR3 is 21 amino acids. DNA of the CDR3: TGCGCCAGCAGTCCCGCCAGAACTAGCGGAGGCTCCGGAGCTGCTCAAGAGACCCAGTACTTC. Its protein is CASSPARTSGGSGAAQETQYF.

The rearrangement joins TRBV12-3 or TRBV12-4 to TRBJ2-1; D ambiguous. V lost 4 bases to trimming and J lost 2 bases, with 12 bases between them. The CDR3 is 15 residues long. CDR3 amino acids: CASSSEDRAYNEQFF. The CDR3 DNA is TGTGCCAGCAGTTCAGAAGACCGGGCCTACAATGAGCAGTTCTTC.

This chain uses TRBV10-3 with TRBJ1-6; 8 bases are shared with TRBD1. The CDR3 totals 13 residues. The germline V gene encodes CDR1 ENHRY and CDR2 SYGVKD. Trimming removed 10 bases from V and 5 bases from J; junction bases left unmatched: 4. CDR3 sequence: CASGQGNNSPLHF. CDR3 in DNA: TGTGCCAGCGGACAGGGTAATAATTCACCCCTCCACTTT.

This chain connects TRBV7-9 to TRBJ2-5; D is perhaps TRBD1 or TRBD2 (5 bases each). Germline-derived CDR1 and CDR2 are SEHNR and FQNEAQ (reference sequence). Trimming left V 3 bases short and J 5 bases short, with 16 bases between. This CDR3 spans 15 amino acids. The DNA of the CDR3 is TGTGCCAGCAGCTTGGGGGTCGGCGGCGCGGAGACCCAGTACTTC. It codes for CASSLGVGGAETQYF.

The chain couples TRBV5-5 to TRBJ2-7, with D perhaps being TRBD1 or TRBD2 (5 bases each). V was shortened by 4 bases and J by 4 bases, with 18 bases between the two germline ends. The CDR3 totals 15 residues. Germline V CDR1 and CDR2: SGHKS, YYEKEE (reference sequence). CDR3 sequence reads: CASSAAGTLGYEQYF. In nucleotides, the CDR3 is TGTGCCAGCAGCGCCGCCGGGACCCTTGGGTACGAGCAGTACTTC.

This chain connects TRBV11-2 to TRBJ2-6; no clear D. The germline V gene has CDR1 SGHAT and CDR2 FQNNGV. The CDR3 length is 19 residues. V dropped 7 bases and J dropped 0 bases, with 22 bases sitting between them. CDR3: CASNLDSGWPHSGANVLTF. CDR3 sequence (DNA): TGTGCCAGCAACCTTGATTCCGGGTGGCCCCACTCTGGGGCCAACGTCCTGACTTTC.

The chain carries TRBV20-1 and TRBJ2-1, with TRBD2 identical over 16 bases. The germline gives CDR1 DFQATT, CDR2 SNEGSKA (reference sequence). The V and J ends lost 5 bases and 8 bases, in that order; junction bases with no gene match: 0. There are 13 residues in the CDR3. The DNA of the CDR3 is TGCAGTGCTGGGACTAGCGGGAGGGATGAGCAGTTCTTC. Amino acid sequence: CSAGTSGRDEQFF.